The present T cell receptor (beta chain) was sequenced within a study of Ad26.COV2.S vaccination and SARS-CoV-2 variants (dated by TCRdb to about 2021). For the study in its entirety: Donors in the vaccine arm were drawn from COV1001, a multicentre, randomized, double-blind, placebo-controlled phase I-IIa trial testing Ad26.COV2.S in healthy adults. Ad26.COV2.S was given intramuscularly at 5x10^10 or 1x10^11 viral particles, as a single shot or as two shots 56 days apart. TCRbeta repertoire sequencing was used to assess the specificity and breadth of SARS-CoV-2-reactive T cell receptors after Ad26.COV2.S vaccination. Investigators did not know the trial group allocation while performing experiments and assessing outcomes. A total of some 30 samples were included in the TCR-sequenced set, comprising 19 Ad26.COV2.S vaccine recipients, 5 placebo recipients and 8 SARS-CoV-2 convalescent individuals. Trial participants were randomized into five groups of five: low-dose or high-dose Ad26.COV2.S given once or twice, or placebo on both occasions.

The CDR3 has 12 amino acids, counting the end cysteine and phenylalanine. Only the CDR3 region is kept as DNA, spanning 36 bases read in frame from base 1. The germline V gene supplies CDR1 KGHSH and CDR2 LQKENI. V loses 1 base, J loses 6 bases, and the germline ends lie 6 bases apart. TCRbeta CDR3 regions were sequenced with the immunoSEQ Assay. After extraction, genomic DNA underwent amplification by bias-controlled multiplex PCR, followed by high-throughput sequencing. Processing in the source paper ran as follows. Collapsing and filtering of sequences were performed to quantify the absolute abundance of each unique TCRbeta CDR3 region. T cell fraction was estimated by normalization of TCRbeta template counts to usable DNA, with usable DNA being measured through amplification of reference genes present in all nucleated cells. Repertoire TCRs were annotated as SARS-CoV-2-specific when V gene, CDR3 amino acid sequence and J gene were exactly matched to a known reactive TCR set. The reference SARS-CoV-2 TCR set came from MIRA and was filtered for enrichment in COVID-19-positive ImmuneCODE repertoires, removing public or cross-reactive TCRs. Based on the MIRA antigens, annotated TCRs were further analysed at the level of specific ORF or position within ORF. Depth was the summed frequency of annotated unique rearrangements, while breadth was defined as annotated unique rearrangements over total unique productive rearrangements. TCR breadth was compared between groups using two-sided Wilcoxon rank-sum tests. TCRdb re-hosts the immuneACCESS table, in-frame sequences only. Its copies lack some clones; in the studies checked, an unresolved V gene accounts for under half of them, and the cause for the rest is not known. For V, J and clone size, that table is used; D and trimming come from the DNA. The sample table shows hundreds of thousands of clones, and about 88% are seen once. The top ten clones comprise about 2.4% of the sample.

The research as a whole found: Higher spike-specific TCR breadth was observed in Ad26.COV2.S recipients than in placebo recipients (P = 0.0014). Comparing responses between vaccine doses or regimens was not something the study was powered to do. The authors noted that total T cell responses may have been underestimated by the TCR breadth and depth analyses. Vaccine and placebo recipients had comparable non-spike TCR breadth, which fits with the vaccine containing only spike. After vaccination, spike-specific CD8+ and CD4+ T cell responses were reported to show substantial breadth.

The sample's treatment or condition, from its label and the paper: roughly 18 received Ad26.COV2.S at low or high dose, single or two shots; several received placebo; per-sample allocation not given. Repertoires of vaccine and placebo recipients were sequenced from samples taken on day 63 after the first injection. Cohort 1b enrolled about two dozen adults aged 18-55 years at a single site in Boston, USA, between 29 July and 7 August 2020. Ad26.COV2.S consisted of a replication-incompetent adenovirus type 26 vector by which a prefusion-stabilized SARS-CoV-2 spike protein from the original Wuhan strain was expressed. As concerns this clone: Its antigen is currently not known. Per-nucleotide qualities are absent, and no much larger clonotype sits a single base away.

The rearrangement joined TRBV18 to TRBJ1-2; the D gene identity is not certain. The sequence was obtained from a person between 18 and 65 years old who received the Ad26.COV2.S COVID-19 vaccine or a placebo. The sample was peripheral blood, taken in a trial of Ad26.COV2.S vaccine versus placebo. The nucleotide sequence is TGTGCCAGCTCACCACTCGGGGATGGCTACACCTTC. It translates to CASSPLGDGYTF.